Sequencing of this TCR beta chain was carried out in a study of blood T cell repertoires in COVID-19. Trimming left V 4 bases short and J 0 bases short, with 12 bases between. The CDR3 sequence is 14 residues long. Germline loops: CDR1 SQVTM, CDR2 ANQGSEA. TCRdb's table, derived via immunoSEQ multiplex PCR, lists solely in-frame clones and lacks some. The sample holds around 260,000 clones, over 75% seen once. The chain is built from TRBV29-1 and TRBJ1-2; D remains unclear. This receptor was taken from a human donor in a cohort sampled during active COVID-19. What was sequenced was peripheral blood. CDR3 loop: CSVGERDTNYGYTF. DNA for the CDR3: TGCAGCGTTGGCGAAAGAGACACTAACTATGGCTACACCTTC.